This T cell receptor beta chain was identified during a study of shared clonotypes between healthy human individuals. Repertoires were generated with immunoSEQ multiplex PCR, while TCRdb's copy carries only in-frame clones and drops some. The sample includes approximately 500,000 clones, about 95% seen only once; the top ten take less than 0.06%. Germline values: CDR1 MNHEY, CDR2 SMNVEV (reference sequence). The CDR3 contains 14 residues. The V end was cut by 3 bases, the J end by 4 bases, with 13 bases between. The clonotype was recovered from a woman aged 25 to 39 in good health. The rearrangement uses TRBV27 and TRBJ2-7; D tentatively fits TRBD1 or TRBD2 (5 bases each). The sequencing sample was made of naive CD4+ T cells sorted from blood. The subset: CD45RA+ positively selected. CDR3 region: CASSLGRETYEQYF. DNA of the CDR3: TGTGCCAGCAGTTTGGGCAGGGAGACATACGAGCAGTACTTC.